These T cell receptor beta chains were read from a single sample in a study of blood T cells in healthy people across ages. Via MiXCR, TCRdb re-called the 5' RACE reads, giving one row per CDR3 protein. This sample yields some 1.7 million distinct CDR3 sequences, of which about 30% are seen a single time; roughly 8.2% belongs to the top ten. Sample: blood. The source is a woman under 40 in good health. The CDR3 runs from the conserved cysteine through the conserved F or W. The D gene is left open where the match is weak. The listing skips clone size in some rows; elsewhere it reads once, few, many or a size class.

d_gene: NA; abundance: few; j_gene: TRBJ2-7; v_gene: TRBV29-1; CDR3aa: CSVEEREPYEQYF
d_gene: NA; abundance: few; j_gene: TRBJ1-6; v_gene: TRBV7-2; CDR3aa: CASSLVGTVDNSPLHF
d_gene: TRBD2; abundance: many; j_gene: TRBJ2-7; v_gene: TRBV24-1; CDR3aa: CATSDSHLAANEQYF
d_gene: NA; abundance: few; j_gene: TRBJ2-1; v_gene: TRBV4-1; CDR3aa: CASNLPGGSSYNEQFF
d_gene: TRBD2; abundance: NA; j_gene: TRBJ2-5; v_gene: TRBV7-2; CDR3aa: CASSSVGLAGDTQYF
d_gene: NA; abundance: NA; j_gene: TRBJ2-7; v_gene: TRBV12-3/TRBV12-4; CDR3aa: CASSARRATYEQYF
d_gene: NA; abundance: NA; j_gene: TRBJ1-6; v_gene: TRBV7-3; CDR3aa: CASSLTAGVDSPLHF
d_gene: NA; abundance: NA; j_gene: TRBJ2-1; v_gene: TRBV11-2; CDR3aa: CASSLERRREFF
d_gene: TRBD1; abundance: NA; j_gene: TRBJ1-3; v_gene: TRBV28; CDR3aa: CASSPTTGFSGNTIYF
d_gene: TRBD2; abundance: many; j_gene: TRBJ2-3; v_gene: TRBV5-1; CDR3aa: CASSARAGGTDTQYF
d_gene: NA; abundance: NA; j_gene: TRBJ1-3; v_gene: TRBV2; CDR3aa: CASTRQISGNTIYF
d_gene: NA; abundance: NA; j_gene: TRBJ1-6; v_gene: TRBV27; CDR3aa: CASSAPPNSPLHF
d_gene: TRBD2; abundance: many; j_gene: TRBJ2-7; v_gene: TRBV27; CDR3aa: CASSWTSGSPYEQYF
d_gene: NA; abundance: few; j_gene: TRBJ2-1; v_gene: TRBV30; CDR3aa: CAWSRGGLFGEQFF
d_gene: NA; abundance: NA; j_gene: TRBJ1-1; v_gene: TRBV20-1; CDR3aa: CSARDVTGNTEAFF
d_gene: TRBD1; abundance: few; j_gene: TRBJ2-1; v_gene: TRBV28; CDR3aa: CASSSPGQVYNEQFF
d_gene: TRBD2; abundance: few; j_gene: TRBJ2-3; v_gene: TRBV20-1; CDR3aa: CSARWSLAGRTDTQYF
d_gene: NA; abundance: NA; j_gene: TRBJ2-7; v_gene: TRBV4-1; CDR3aa: CASSPRDGEYEQYF
d_gene: TRBD1; abundance: many; j_gene: TRBJ2-5; v_gene: TRBV29-1; CDR3aa: CSVDDRVIETQYF
d_gene: NA; abundance: many; j_gene: TRBJ2-6; v_gene: TRBV5-1; CDR3aa: CASSQGLYSGANVLTF
d_gene: TRBD2; abundance: many; j_gene: TRBJ2-7; v_gene: TRBV5-6; CDR3aa: CASSPGTNYEQYF
d_gene: TRBD1; abundance: many; j_gene: TRBJ2-6; v_gene: TRBV7-6; CDR3aa: CASSQISEGRDRGSGANVLTF
d_gene: TRBD1; abundance: few; j_gene: TRBJ2-3; v_gene: TRBV24-1; CDR3aa: CATSDPGQVNTQYF
d_gene: NA; abundance: NA; j_gene: TRBJ2-7; v_gene: TRBV12-3/TRBV12-4; CDR3aa: CASSPHSSGVGVYEQYF
d_gene: TRBD1; abundance: few; j_gene: TRBJ2-3; v_gene: TRBV28; CDR3aa: CASSTYATGPRDTQYF
d_gene: TRBD1; abundance: few; j_gene: TRBJ2-7; v_gene: TRBV6-1; CDR3aa: CASLGSSGLGQRSYEQYF
d_gene: TRBD2; abundance: few; j_gene: TRBJ2-5; v_gene: TRBV2; CDR3aa: CASRRGLAETQYF
d_gene: NA; abundance: few; j_gene: TRBJ1-5; v_gene: TRBV6-5; CDR3aa: CASGHGDQSQHF
d_gene: TRBD2; abundance: NA; j_gene: TRBJ2-1; v_gene: TRBV7-2; CDR3aa: CASSLGGLAGVNEQFF
d_gene: NA; abundance: NA; j_gene: TRBJ2-1; v_gene: TRBV7-9; CDR3aa: CASGMSGGTYDEQFF